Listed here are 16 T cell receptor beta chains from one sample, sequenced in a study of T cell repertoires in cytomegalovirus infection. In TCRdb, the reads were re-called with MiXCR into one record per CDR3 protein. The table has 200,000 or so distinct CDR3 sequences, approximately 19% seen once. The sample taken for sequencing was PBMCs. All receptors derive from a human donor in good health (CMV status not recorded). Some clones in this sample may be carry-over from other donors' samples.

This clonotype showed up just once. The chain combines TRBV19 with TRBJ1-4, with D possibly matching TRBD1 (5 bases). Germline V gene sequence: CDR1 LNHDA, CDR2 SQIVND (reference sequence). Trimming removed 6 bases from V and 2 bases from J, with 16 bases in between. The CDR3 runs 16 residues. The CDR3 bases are TGTGCCAGTAGCCCGCGGGGTCGGGGGACTAATGAAAAACTGTTTTTT. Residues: CASSPRGRGTNEKLFF.

The CDR3 DNA is TGTGCCAGTCAACCGGGACAGGCAGATACGCAGTATTTT. Protein product: CASQPGQADTQYF. The gene calls are TRBV28 and TRBJ2-3; 8 bases line up with TRBD1. V dropped 9 bases and J dropped 4; count of bases not matched to a gene: 6. The CDR3 is made up of 13 amino acids. CDR1 is MDHEN, CDR2 SYDVKM, per germline.

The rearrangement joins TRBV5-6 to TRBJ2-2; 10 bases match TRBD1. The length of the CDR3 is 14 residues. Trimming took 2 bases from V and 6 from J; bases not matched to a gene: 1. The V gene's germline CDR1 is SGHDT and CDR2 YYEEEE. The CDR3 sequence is CASSFGTGAGELFF. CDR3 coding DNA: TGTGCCAGCAGCTTCGGGACAGGGGCCGGGGAGCTGTTTTTT.

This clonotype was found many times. The CDR3 nucleotides are TGTGCCAGCAGTTTAGATCTGGGACTAGCGGGCAGCACAGATACGCAGTATTTT. Protein: CASSLDLGLAGSTDTQYF. The gene calls are TRBV12-3 or TRBV12-4 and TRBJ2-3; 12 nucleotides align to TRBD2. V shed 1 base, J shed 0 bases, and the junction held 5 bases outside the gene matches. There are 18 residues in the CDR3.

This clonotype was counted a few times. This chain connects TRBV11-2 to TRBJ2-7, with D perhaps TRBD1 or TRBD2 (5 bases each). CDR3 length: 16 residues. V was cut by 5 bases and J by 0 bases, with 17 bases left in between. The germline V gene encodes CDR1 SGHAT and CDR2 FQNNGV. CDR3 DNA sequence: TGTGCCAGCAGCCCATATATTCCAGGGAGCTCCTACGAGCAGTACTTC. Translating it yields CASSPYIPGSSYEQYF.

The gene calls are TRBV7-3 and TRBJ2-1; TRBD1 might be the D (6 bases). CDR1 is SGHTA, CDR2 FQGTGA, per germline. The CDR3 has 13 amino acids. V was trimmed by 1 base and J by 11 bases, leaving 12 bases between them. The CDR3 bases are TGTGCCAGCAGCTTAAACAAGGGGGAACAGCAGTTCTTC. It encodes CASSLNKGEQQFF.

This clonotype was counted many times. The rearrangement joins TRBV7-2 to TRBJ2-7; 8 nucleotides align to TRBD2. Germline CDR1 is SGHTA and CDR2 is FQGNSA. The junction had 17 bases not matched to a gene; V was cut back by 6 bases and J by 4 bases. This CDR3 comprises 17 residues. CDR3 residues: CASSLRGVAGLRYEQYF. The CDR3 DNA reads TGTGCCAGCAGTCTACGGGGGGTAGCGGGGCTGAGGTACGAGCAGTACTTC.

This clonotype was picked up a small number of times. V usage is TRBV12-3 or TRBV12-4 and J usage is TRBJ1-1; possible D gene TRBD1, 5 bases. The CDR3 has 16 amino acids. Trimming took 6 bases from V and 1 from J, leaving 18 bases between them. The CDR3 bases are TGTGCCAGCAGCTTGGGAGGGGCGTTCGCGAACACTGAAGCTTTCTTT. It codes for CASSLGGAFANTEAFF.

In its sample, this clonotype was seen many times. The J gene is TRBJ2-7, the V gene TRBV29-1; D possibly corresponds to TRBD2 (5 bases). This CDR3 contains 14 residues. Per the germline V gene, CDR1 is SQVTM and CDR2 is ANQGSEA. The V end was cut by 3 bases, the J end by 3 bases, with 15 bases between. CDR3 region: CSVEVRLGNYEQYF. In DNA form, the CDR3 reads TGCAGCGTTGAGGTTAGACTCGGGAACTACGAGCAGTACTTC.

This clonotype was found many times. Here the CDR3 reads CASSQTSGTQYF. The CDR3, as DNA: TGTGCCAGCAGCCAGACTAGCGGTACGCAGTATTTT. V is TRBV7-3 and J is TRBJ2-3; 9 positions agree with TRBD2. Germline trimming cut 5 bases from V and 8 bases from J; bases unmatched to any gene: 2. From germline, CDR1 is SGHTA and CDR2 FQGTGA. This CDR3 spans 12 amino acids.

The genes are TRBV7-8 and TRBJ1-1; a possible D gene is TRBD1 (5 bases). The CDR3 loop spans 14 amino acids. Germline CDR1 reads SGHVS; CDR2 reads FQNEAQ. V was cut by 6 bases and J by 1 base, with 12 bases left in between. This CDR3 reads CASSQQATNTEAFF. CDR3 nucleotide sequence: TGTGCCAGCAGTCAACAGGCGACGAACACTGAAGCTTTCTTT.

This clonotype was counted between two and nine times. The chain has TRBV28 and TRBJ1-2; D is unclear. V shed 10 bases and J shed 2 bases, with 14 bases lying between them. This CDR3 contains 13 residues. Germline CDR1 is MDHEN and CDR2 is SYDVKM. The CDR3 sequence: CATVSTANYGYTF. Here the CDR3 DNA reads TGTGCCACCGTTTCGACTGCAAACTATGGCTACACCTTC.

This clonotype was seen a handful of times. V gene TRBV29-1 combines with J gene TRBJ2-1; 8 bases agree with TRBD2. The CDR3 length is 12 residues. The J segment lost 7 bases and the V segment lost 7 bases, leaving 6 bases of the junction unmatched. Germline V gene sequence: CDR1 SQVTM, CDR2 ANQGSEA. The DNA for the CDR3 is TGCAGCGGGGGTAGCGGGATGAATGAGCAGTTCTTC. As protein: CSGGSGMNEQFF.

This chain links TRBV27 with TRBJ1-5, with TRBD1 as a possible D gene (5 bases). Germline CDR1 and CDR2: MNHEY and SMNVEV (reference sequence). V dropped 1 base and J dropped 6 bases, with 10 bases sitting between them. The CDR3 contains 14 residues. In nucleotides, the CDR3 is TGTGCCAGCAGTTTATACGCGACAGCTCAGCCCCAGCATTTT. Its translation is CASSLYATAQPQHF.

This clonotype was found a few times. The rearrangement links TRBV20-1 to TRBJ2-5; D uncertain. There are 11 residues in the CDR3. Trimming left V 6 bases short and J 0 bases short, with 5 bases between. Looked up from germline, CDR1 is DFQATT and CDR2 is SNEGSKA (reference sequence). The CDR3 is CSAKNQETQYF. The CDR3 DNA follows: TGCAGTGCCAAGAACCAAGAGACCCAGTACTTC.

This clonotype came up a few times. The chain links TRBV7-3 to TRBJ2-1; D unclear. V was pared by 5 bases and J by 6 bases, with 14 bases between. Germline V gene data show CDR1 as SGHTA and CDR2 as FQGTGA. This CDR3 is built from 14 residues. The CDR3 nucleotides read TGTGCCAGCAGCAACCCACCTGCCCGCAATGAGCAGTTCTTC. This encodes CASSNPPARNEQFF. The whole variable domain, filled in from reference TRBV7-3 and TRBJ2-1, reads GAGVSQTPSNKVTEKGKYVELRCDPISGHTALYWYRQSLGQGPEFLIYFQGTGAADDSGLPNDRFFAVRPEGSVSTLKIQRTERGDSAVYLCASSNPPARNEQFFGPGTRLTVL.